This T cell receptor beta chain originates from a study of blood T cell repertoires in COVID-19. Study in general: Some COVID-19 samples were acute and others convalescent; all came from the United States, Italy and Spain. PBMCs, B-cell-depleted T cells, or T cells were the source of the cDNA or gDNA that made up the material.

Seattle's enrolled individuals joined amid active infection and were then monitored longitudinally. The CDR3 is made up of 12 amino acids. Germline CDR1 reads LNHDA; CDR2 reads SQIVND (reference sequence). Trimming removed 10 bases from V and 6 bases from J, with 14 bases in between. Methods used by the authors: The authors estimated nucleated cell counts from reference gene primer amplification. Profiled with immunoSEQ multiplex PCR; TCRdb holds only in-frame clones, not every one. The V and J calls and clone size come from that table; D and trimming were worked out from the DNA. The profile shows roughly 300,000 clones, roughly nine tenths of them singletons.

Sample: peripheral blood. The origin of this receptor is a woman younger than 45 with COVID-19, enrolled during active disease. This chain uses TRBV19 with TRBJ2-3; D call uncertain. The CDR3 nucleotides read TGTGCCACCGCCCCCCGAGCGGATACGCAGTATTTT. Its protein is CATAPRADTQYF.